These T cell receptor beta chains were read from a single sample in a study of T-cell reconstitution after alpha-beta-depleted transplantation in children. TCRdb recomputed calls from the PCR reads with MiXCR, one row per CDR3 protein. This table holds just under 550,000 distinct CDR3 sequences, around 20% found once. The source material was PBMCs from the stem cell graft donor, sampled from the stem cell graft. The receptors come from a human donor who donated a stem cell graft to a child with acute lymphoblastic leukemia. CDR3s include the opening cysteine and the closing phenylalanine or tryptophan. A D gene is named only where the DNA matches it firmly. Clone size, where shown, is once, few, many, or a class for clones that have expanded.

v_gene: TRBV9; j_gene: TRBJ2-1; abundance: -; d_gene: -; CDR3nt: TGTGCCAGCAGCGTAGAGGCAGAATCCTACAATGAGCAGTTCTTC; CDR3aa: CASSVEAESYNEQFF
v_gene: TRBV10-3; j_gene: TRBJ1-1; abundance: -; d_gene: -; CDR3nt: TGTGCCATCAGTGCCCGACAGAACACTGAAGCTTTCTTT; CDR3aa: CAISARQNTEAFF
v_gene: TRBV12-3/TRBV12-4; j_gene: TRBJ2-1; abundance: many; d_gene: -; CDR3nt: TGTGCCAGCAGTCGACTGGGTTCCTACAATGAGCAGTTCTTC; CDR3aa: CASSRLGSYNEQFF
v_gene: TRBV19; j_gene: TRBJ1-2; abundance: -; d_gene: -; CDR3nt: TGTGCCAGTAGTATACAGGGAATGTACTATGGCTACACCTTC; CDR3aa: CASSIQGMYYGYTF
v_gene: TRBV5-1; j_gene: TRBJ1-1; abundance: few; d_gene: -; CDR3nt: TGCGCCAGCAGCTTGGTCAGGCTCGGATTATCCAACACTGAAGCTTTCTTT; CDR3aa: CASSLVRLGLSNTEAFF
v_gene: TRBV7-8; j_gene: TRBJ2-7; abundance: few; d_gene: -; CDR3nt: TGTGCCAGCAGCTCACTGGGGCCCTCCTACGAGCAGTACTTC; CDR3aa: CASSSLGPSYEQYF
v_gene: TRBV7-6; j_gene: TRBJ1-2; abundance: few; d_gene: TRBD1; CDR3nt: TGTGCCAGCAGCATAAAGACAGGGTTCGACTATGGCTACACCTTC; CDR3aa: CASSIKTGFDYGYTF
v_gene: TRBV29-1; j_gene: TRBJ1-2; abundance: once; d_gene: -; CDR3nt: TGCAGCGTTGATTCAGGGTACTATGGCTACACCTTC; CDR3aa: CSVDSGYYGYTF
v_gene: TRBV12-3/TRBV12-4; j_gene: TRBJ1-5; abundance: few; d_gene: -; CDR3nt: TGTGCCAGCAGTTTATCAGGGGAGGGACCCCAGCATTTT; CDR3aa: CASSLSGEGPQHF
v_gene: TRBV6-5; j_gene: TRBJ1-1; abundance: few; d_gene: -; CDR3nt: TGTGCCAGCAGTTACACCGAAATGAACACTGAAGCTTTCTTT; CDR3aa: CASSYTEMNTEAFF
v_gene: TRBV4-1; j_gene: TRBJ2-7; abundance: few; d_gene: TRBD2; CDR3nt: TGCGCCAGCAGCCAAGTACTAGCGGGAGGGACCCGGGTCGAGCAGTACTTC; CDR3aa: CASSQVLAGGTRVEQYF
v_gene: TRBV6-1; j_gene: TRBJ1-4; abundance: -; d_gene: TRBD1; CDR3nt: TGTGCCAGCAGCCTGGGACAGGCCCTTGAGAAACTGTTTTTT; CDR3aa: CASSLGQALEKLFF
v_gene: TRBV20-1; j_gene: TRBJ2-7; abundance: -; d_gene: -; CDR3nt: TGCAGTGCCATCGGGCCCGGGGGTTACGAGCAGTACTTC; CDR3aa: CSAIGPGGYEQYF